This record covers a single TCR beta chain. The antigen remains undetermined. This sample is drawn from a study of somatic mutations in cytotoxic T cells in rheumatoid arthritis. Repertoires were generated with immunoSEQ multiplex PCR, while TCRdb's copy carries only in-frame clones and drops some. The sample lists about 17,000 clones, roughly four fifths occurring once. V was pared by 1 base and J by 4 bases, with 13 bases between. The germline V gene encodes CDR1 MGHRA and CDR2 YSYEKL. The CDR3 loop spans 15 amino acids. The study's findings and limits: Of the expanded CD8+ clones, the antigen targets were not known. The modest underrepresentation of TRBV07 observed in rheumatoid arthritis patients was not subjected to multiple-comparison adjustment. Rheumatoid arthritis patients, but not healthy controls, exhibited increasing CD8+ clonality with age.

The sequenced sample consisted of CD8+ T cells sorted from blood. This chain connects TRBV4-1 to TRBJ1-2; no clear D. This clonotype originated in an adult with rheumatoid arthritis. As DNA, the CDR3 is TGCGCCAGCAGCCAAGGAGATTTGGGGATCTATGGCTACACCTTC. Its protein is CASSQGDLGIYGYTF.